The 28 T cell receptor beta chains given below trace back to one sample, sequenced in a study of blood T cell repertoires in COVID-19. Data came from immunoSEQ multiplex PCR; TCRdb stores just in-frame clones and leaves some out. The table has 60,000 to 75,000 clones, 75% to 80% seen once. The sequenced material came from peripheral blood. The receptors were sampled from a woman of 80 years or more with acute or convalescent COVID-19.

The rearrangement links TRBV9 to TRBJ1-4; D gene unclear. This CDR3 has 14 amino acids. The V end was cut by 2 bases, the J end by 0 bases, with 5 bases between. Germline V gene lookup returns CDR1 SGDLS and CDR2 YYNGEE. CDR3 DNA: TGTGCCAGCAGCGTCCTTGCAACTAATGAAAAACTGTTTTTT. Translating gives CASSVLATNEKLFF.

V gene TRBV19 combines with J gene TRBJ2-7; D possibly corresponds to TRBD2 (6 bases). This CDR3 is 14 amino acids long. In germline, CDR1 is LNHDA, CDR2 SQIVND (reference sequence). V dropped 6 bases and J dropped 3 bases, with 15 bases sitting between them. CDR3: CASRKVAGLYEQYF. As DNA, the CDR3 is TGTGCCAGTAGGAAGGTTGCGGGACTCTACGAGCAGTACTTC.

The chain uses TRBV5-1 and TRBJ1-4; D gene ambiguous. Germline V gene lookup returns CDR1 SGHRS and CDR2 YFSETQ. The V gene lost 0 bases and the J gene lost 0 bases, with 6 bases spanning the gap. This CDR3 comprises 15 residues. The CDR3 DNA follows: TGCGCCAGCAGCTTGGCCGCGGCAACTAATGAAAAACTGTTTTTT. Translation gives CASSLAAATNEKLFF.

In this sample, this clone turned up a few times. V is TRBV28 and J is TRBJ1-5; TRBD1 might be the D (5 bases). V lost 2 bases and J lost 2, with 10 bases in between. CDR3 size: 15 residues. Germline loops: CDR1 MDHEN, CDR2 SYDVKM. The CDR3 protein is CASSLMQGRNQPQHF. CDR3 nucleotides: TGTGCCAGCAGTTTAATGCAGGGCCGCAATCAGCCCCAGCATTTT.

The chain couples TRBV2 to TRBJ2-1; perhaps TRBD2 as D (6 bases). The CDR3 loop spans 14 amino acids. Germline V gene lookup returns CDR1 SNHLY and CDR2 FYNNEI. V lost 6 bases and J 4 bases, leaving 13 bases between the germline ends. The CDR3 DNA sequence: TGTGCCAGCAGCGGGGACTTTACTTACAATGAGCAGTTCTTC. This gives the protein CASSGDFTYNEQFF.

The V call is TRBV7-3, the J call TRBJ2-1; D is possibly TRBD2 (6 bases). The CDR3 contains 13 residues. Germline CDR1 SGHTA, CDR2 FQGTGA. V lost 5 bases, J lost 10 bases, and 15 bases lay in between. CDR3 region: CASSRNWREEQFF. The CDR3 nucleotides are TGTGCCAGCAGCCGCAACTGGCGGGAAGAGCAGTTCTTC. Looking up the rest from reference TRBV7-3 and TRBJ2-1 gives the full variable domain: GAGVSQTPSNKVTEKGKYVELRCDPISGHTALYWYRQSLGQGPEFLIYFQGTGAADDSGLPNDRFFAVRPEGSVSTLKIQRTERGDSAVYLCASSRNWREEQFFGPGTRLTVL.

The rearrangement uses TRBV11-2 and TRBJ2-1; 10 bases align to TRBD1. Germline-derived CDR1 and CDR2 are SGHAT and FQNNGV. The CDR3 extends over 12 amino acids. Trimming took 10 bases from V and 9 from J; bases not matched to a gene: 6. The CDR3 here is CATSRDRGEQFF. The CDR3 DNA reads as TGTGCCACCTCCAGGGACAGGGGTGAGCAGTTCTTC.

On this clone: An end of the junction differs from the germline gene, which may be a read error. This chain links TRBV7-7 with TRBJ2-7; D unclear. CDR3 size: 15 residues. The V gene's germline CDR1 is SSHAT and CDR2 FNYEAQ (reference sequence). The CDR3 DNA follows: TGTGCTAGCAGCTTAGTGGGTTGGCAGGCCTACGAGCAGTACTTC. Amino acid sequence: CASSLVGWQAYEQYF. Looking up the rest from reference TRBV7-7 and TRBJ2-7 gives the full variable domain: GAGVSQSPRYKVTKRGQDVTLRCDPISSHATLYWYQQALGQGPEFLTYFNYEAQPDKSGLPSDRFSAERPEGSISTLTIQRTEQRDSAMYRCASSLVGWQAYEQYFGPGTRLTVT.

The chain uses TRBV6-5 and TRBJ2-1; D gene unclear. Germline CDR1 MNHEY, CDR2 SVGAGI. V was shortened by 2 bases and J by 2 bases, with 7 bases between the two germline ends. The length of the CDR3 is 14 residues. The CDR3 DNA follows: TGTGCCAGCAGTTACGCGGCTACCTACAATGAGCAGTTCTTC. It specifies CASSYAATYNEQFF.

V gene TRBV10-3 combines with J gene TRBJ2-7; 14 bases agree with TRBD2. In germline, CDR1 is ENHRY, CDR2 SYGVKD. This CDR3 spans 17 amino acids. V lost 3 bases and J lost 3; bases outside the gene matches: 7. For the CDR3, the DNA is TGTGCCATCAGTGATAGACTAGCGGGAGGGGTTGGCTACGAGCAGTACTTC. Translating it yields CAISDRLAGGVGYEQYF.

The chain combines TRBV13 with TRBJ1-6; 8 bases match TRBD1. This CDR3 is built from 14 residues. V lost 4 bases to trimming and J lost 5 bases; unmatched junction nucleotides: 1. CDR1 PRHDT and CDR2 FYEKMQ come from the germline V gene (reference sequence). The CDR3 DNA reads as TGTGCCAGCAGCTCGGACAGGGATAATTCACCCCTCCACTTT. Protein sequence: CASSSDRDNSPLHF.

The sample holds one count of this clone. J is TRBJ2-3 and V is TRBV5-1; D not certain. The germline CDR1 and CDR2 sequences are SGHRS and YFSETQ. With 4 bases removed from V and 0 bases from J, the gap between germline ends came to 9 bases. The CDR3 runs 14 residues. The CDR3, as DNA: TGCGCCAGCAGCCACAGCCGGAGCACAGATACGCAGTATTTT. Protein sequence: CASSHSRSTDTQYF.

This clone showed up just once. The chain combines TRBV28 with TRBJ2-2; 11 nucleotides agree with TRBD2. Unmatched junction bases numbered 7, after V lost 8 bases and J lost 5 bases. The germline gives CDR1 MDHEN, CDR2 SYDVKM. CDR3 length equals 15 residues. The CDR3 loop is CASGRLAGRTGELFF. The CDR3 bases are TGTGCCAGCGGAAGACTAGCGGGAAGGACCGGGGAGCTGTTTTTT.

The chain links TRBV28 to TRBJ2-7; D perhaps matches TRBD2 (5 bases). CDR1 is MDHEN, CDR2 SYDVKM, per germline. The CDR3 consists of 11 residues. Trimming removed 8 bases from V and 4 bases from J, with 9 bases in between. Written as DNA, the CDR3 is TGTGCCAGCGGCGGGCTATACGAGCAGTACTTC. It encodes CASGGLYEQYF.

V gene TRBV4-1 combines with J gene TRBJ2-1; D may be TRBD1 (6 bases). The CDR3 is 16 amino acids. With 7 bases removed from V and 1 base from J, the gap between germline ends came to 17 bases. Germline CDR1 MGHRA, CDR2 YSYEKL. The CDR3 DNA is TGCGCCAGCATGCCCCGGGAACAGGGATCCTACAATGAGCAGTTCTTC. This translates into CASMPREQGSYNEQFF.

V gene TRBV7-3 combines with J gene TRBJ2-5; 9 bases map to TRBD1. Germline-derived CDR1 and CDR2 are SGHTA and FQGTGA. V dropped 4 bases and J dropped 2; count of bases not matched to a gene: 8. The CDR3 is made up of 16 amino acids. CDR3 sequence (DNA): TGTGCCAGCAGCTCGGCGACCGGGACAGGGCAAGAGACCCAGTACTTC. Protein product: CASSSATGTGQETQYF.

The chain carries TRBV27 and TRBJ2-3; 15 bases line up with TRBD2. CDR1 is MNHEY and CDR2 is SMNVEV in the germline V gene (reference sequence). Unmatched junction bases numbered 21, after V lost 5 bases and J lost 6 bases. This CDR3 has 21 amino acids. The CDR3 bases are TGTGCCAGCAGTCCCCTATGGACTAGCGGGAGGGCGGAGAGGGGAACGGATACGCAGTATTTT. This sequence encodes CASSPLWTSGRAERGTDTQYF.

A few counts support this clone. This sample includes further DNA sequences coding for the same CDR3. The chain has TRBV2 and TRBJ1-5; a possible D gene is TRBD1 (5 bases). V was shortened by 5 bases and J by 4 bases, with 9 bases between the two germline ends. Germline V gives CDR1 SNHLY, CDR2 FYNNEI. This CDR3 spans 13 amino acids. DNA for the CDR3: TGTGCCAGCAGTCCACAGGATAATCAGCCCCAGCATTTT. Encoded protein: CASSPQDNQPQHF.

This chain uses TRBV28 with TRBJ1-1; D possibly corresponds to TRBD1 (6 bases). The V end was cut by 5 bases, the J end by 0 bases, with 13 bases between. The length of the CDR3 is 15 residues. Germline CDR1 and CDR2: MDHEN and SYDVKM. CDR3 loop: CASSTGTHMNTEAFF. The DNA for the CDR3 is TGTGCCAGCAGTACCGGGACACACATGAACACTGAAGCTTTCTTT.

The J gene is TRBJ2-7, the V gene TRBV19; TRBD2 matches 16 bases. V lost 5 bases and J lost 5; bases outside the gene matches: 6. Germline V gene data show CDR1 as LNHDA and CDR2 as SQIVND (reference sequence). The CDR3 has 16 amino acids. The CDR3 spells CASSPLGLAGGHEQYF. The CDR3 nucleotides are TGTGCCAGTAGTCCCTTGGGACTAGCGGGAGGGCACGAGCAGTACTTC.

V usage is TRBV6-4 and J usage is TRBJ2-7, with 7 nucleotides matching TRBD2. Germline V lookup: CDR1 MRHNA, CDR2 SNTAGT. With V trimmed by 11 bases and J by 4 bases, 14 bases remained unmatched. The CDR3 contains 14 residues. CDR3 amino acids: CAQGRREIVYEQYF. The CDR3 DNA sequence: TGTGCCCAAGGGCGGCGGGAGATTGTGTACGAGCAGTACTTC.

A few counts support this clone. The chain's CDR3 is CASSSLGASGIYNEQFF. Here the CDR3 DNA reads TGTGCCAGCAGCTCCCTGGGTGCTAGCGGGATCTACAATGAGCAGTTCTTC. The rearrangement links TRBV13 to TRBJ2-1, with TRBD2 matching over 9 bases. CDR1 and CDR2 from the germline V gene are PRHDT and FYEKMQ (reference sequence). This CDR3 region has 17 residues. The V gene end was trimmed by 4 bases and the J gene end by 3 bases; junction bases not matched to a gene: 10.

The chain carries TRBV19 and TRBJ2-3; TRBD1 aligns across 8 bases. J gave up 0 bases and V 10 bases, and 9 bases lay outside the gene matches. The CDR3 has 15 residues. The germline gives CDR1 LNHDA, CDR2 SQIVND (reference sequence). The chain's CDR3 is CATQDRGGSTDTQYF. CDR3 in DNA: TGTGCCACCCAAGACAGGGGAGGCAGCACAGATACGCAGTATTTT.

The chain joins TRBV9 to TRBJ2-7, with 8 bases that match TRBD2. Trimming removed 2 bases from V and 2 bases from J; junction bases left unmatched: 6. Germline CDR1 is SGDLS and CDR2 is YYNGEE. The CDR3 has 15 residues. CDR3 nucleotide sequence: TGTGCCAGCAGCGTCTTAGCGGGATCGACCTACGAGCAGTACTTC. Its translation: CASSVLAGSTYEQYF.

The chain uses TRBV16 and TRBJ1-5; 9 positions match TRBD1. This CDR3 contains 16 residues. Germline V gives CDR1 KGHSY, CDR2 FQNENV. With V trimmed by 1 base and J by 6 bases, 7 bases remained unmatched. In DNA form, the CDR3 reads TGTGCCAGCAGCCAATGGGTAGGGACAGGGTTTCAGCCCCAGCATTTT. Translation: CASSQWVGTGFQPQHF.

This rearrangement joins TRBV5-1 to TRBJ1-1; 7 positions match TRBD1. This CDR3 is 17 amino acids long. With 2 bases clipped from V and 3 bases from J, the junction kept 13 bases outside the gene matches. CDR1 is SGHRS, CDR2 YFSETQ, per germline. The CDR3 loop reads CASSFRLQGRSDTEAFF. In DNA, the CDR3 is TGCGCCAGCAGCTTTCGGCTACAGGGGCGTTCCGACACTGAAGCTTTCTTT. Full variable domain (remainder filled in from reference TRBV5-1 and TRBJ1-1): KAGVTQTPRYLIKTRGQQVTLSCSPISGHRSVSWYQQTPGQGLQFLFEYFSETQRNKGNFPGRFSGRQFSNSRSEMNVSTLELGDSALYLCASSFRLQGRSDTEAFFGQGTRLTVV.

This clone was counted a few times. The rearrangement uses TRBV6-1 and TRBJ1-1, with D possibly TRBD1 on 5 matching bases. This CDR3 is built from 12 residues. CDR1 and CDR2 from the germline V gene are MNHNS and SASEGT. With 3 bases removed from V and 4 bases from J, the gap between germline ends came to 6 bases. In nucleotides, the CDR3 is TGTGCCAGCAGTGACAGGGTCACTGAAGCTTTCTTT. Its protein product is CASSDRVTEAFF.

The rearrangement links TRBV18 to TRBJ2-1, with D possibly TRBD2 on 5 matching bases. The CDR3 runs 16 residues. With 0 bases removed from V and 0 bases from J, the gap between germline ends came to 9 bases. Looked up from germline, CDR1 is KGHSH and CDR2 is LQKENI. The CDR3 region is CASSPPQRSSYNEQFF. In DNA form, the CDR3 reads TGTGCCAGCTCACCACCCCAGCGGAGCTCCTACAATGAGCAGTTCTTC.